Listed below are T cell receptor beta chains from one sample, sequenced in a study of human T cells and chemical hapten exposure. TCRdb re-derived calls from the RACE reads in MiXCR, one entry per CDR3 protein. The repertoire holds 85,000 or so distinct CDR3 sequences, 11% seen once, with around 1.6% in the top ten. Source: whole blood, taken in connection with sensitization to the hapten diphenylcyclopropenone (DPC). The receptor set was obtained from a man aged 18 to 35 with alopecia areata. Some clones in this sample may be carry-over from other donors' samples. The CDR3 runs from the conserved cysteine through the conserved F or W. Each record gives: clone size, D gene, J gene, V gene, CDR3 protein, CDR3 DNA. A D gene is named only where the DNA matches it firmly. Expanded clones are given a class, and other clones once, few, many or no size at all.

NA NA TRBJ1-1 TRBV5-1 CASSLEAAPLRQAFF TGCGCCAGCAGCTTGGAGGCAGCTCCTCTCCGACAAGCTTTCTTT
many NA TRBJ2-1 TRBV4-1 CASSQGPGFVFSYNEQFF TGCGCCAGCAGCCAAGGCCCAGGGTTTGTCTTCTCCTACAATGAGCAGTTCTTC
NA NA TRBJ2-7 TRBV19 CASRPTGAYEQYF TGTGCCAGTAGACCGACAGGCGCCTACGAGCAGTACTTC
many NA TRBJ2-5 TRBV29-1 CSAGEGTSVTETQYF TGCAGCGCCGGTGAAGGGACCTCCGTTACCGAGACCCAGTACTTC
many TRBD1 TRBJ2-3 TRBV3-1 CASSLARDRGTDTQYF TGTGCCAGCAGCTTAGCCCGGGACAGGGGCACAGATACGCAGTATTTT
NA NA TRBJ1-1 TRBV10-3 CAHQRALNTEAFF TGTGCCCACCAGCGGGCCCTGAACACTGAAGCTTTCTTT
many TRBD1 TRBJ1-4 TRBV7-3 CASSLGRTGDEKLFF TGTGCCAGCAGCTTAGGGAGAACAGGGGATGAAAAACTGTTTTTT
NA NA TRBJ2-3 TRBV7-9 CASSLQDSTDTQYF TGTGCCAGCAGCCTTCAGGACAGCACAGATACGCAGTATTTT
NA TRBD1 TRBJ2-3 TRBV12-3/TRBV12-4 CASSFPPATGSITDTQYF TGTGCCAGCAGTTTTCCCCCCGCGACAGGGAGTATTACAGATACGCAGTATTTT
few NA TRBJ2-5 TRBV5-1 CASSYGGGETQYF TGCGCCAGTTCATACGGGGGCGGAGAGACCCAGTACTTC
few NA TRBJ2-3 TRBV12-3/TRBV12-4 CASSFLTYPGERTDTQYF TGTGCCAGCAGTTTCTTAACCTACCCAGGGGAACGTACAGATACGCAGTATTTT
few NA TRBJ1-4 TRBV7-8 CASSGGMKKLFF TGTGCCAGCAGCGGGGGGATGAAAAAACTGTTTTTT
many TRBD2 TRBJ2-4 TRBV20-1 CSARQPGLNPKNIQYF TGCAGTGCTAGACAACCGGGACTAAATCCCAAAAACATTCAGTACTTC
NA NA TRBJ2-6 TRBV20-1 CSATGRSGANVLTF TGCAGTGCTACAGGGCGCTCTGGGGCCAACGTCCTGACTTTC
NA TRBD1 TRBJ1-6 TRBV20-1 CSARDPLTGADSPLHF TGCAGTGCTCGAGACCCCTTGACAGGGGCTGATTCACCCCTCCACTTT
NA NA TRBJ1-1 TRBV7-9 CASRQDTEAFF TGTGCCAGCAGGCAGGACACTGAAGCTTTCTTT
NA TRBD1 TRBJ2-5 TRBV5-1 CASSGGTGQETQYF TGCGCCAGCAGCGGCGGGACAGGACAAGAGACCCAGTACTTC
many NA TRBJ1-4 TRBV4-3 CASSRAGSTNEKLFF TGCGCCAGCAGCCGAGCGGGGTCAACTAATGAAAAACTGTTTTTT
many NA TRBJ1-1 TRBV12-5 CASYGKVMNTEAFF TGTGCTAGTTATGGCAAAGTCATGAACACTGAAGCTTTCTTT
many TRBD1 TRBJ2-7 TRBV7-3 CASSSEDRPPTEYF TGTGCCAGCAGCTCTGAGGACAGGCCTCCCACGGAGTACTTC
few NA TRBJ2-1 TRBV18 CASSPSYNEQFF TGTGCCAGCTCACCCTCATACAATGAGCAGTTCTTC
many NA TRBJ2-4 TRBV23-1 CASSHPGGRLAKNIQYF TGCGCCAGCAGTCACCCCGGGGGTAGACTAGCCAAAAACATTCAGTACTTC
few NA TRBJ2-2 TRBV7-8 CASSRIYGGSNTGELFF TGTGCCAGCAGTCGCATATATGGGGGCTCGAACACCGGGGAGCTGTTTTTT
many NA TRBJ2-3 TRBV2 CASSAGVTTDTQYF TGTGCCAGCAGTGCAGGGGTGACGACAGATACGCAGTATTTT
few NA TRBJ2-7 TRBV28 CASSLGDTHYEQYF TGTGCCAGCAGTTTAGGGGACACCCACTACGAGCAGTACTTC
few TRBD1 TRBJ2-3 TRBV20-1 CSAAGTGPDTQYF TGCAGTGCTGCCGGGACAGGGCCAGATACGCAGTATTTT
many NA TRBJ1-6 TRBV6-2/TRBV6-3 CASEVGGYNSPLHF TGTGCCAGCGAAGTAGGGGGCTATAATTCACCCCTCCACTTT
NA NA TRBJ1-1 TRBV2 CASSQRGFEAFF TGTGCCAGCAGCCAGAGGGGGTTTGAAGCTTTCTTT
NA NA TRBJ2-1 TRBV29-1 CSVSGSLLFSDEQFF TGCAGCGTTAGCGGAAGCCTTTTGTTTAGCGATGAGCAGTTCTTC
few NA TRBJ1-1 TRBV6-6 CASSSVGRSQGKLAEAFF TGTGCCAGCAGTTCCGTAGGGAGATCCCAGGGGAAGTTGGCTGAAGCTTTCTTT
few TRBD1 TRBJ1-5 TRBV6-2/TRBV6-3 CASSKTGVHNQPQHF TGTGCCAGCAGCAAGACAGGGGTGCACAATCAGCCCCAGCATTTT
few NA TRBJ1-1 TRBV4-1 CASSQPPRGSGFTEAFF TGCGCCAGCAGCCAACCGCCAAGGGGGTCAGGGTTCACTGAAGCTTTCTTT
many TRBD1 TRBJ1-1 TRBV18 CASSPIPGTGGKPTEAFF TGTGCCAGCTCACCGATTCCGGGGACAGGGGGTAAACCAACTGAAGCTTTCTTT